Below, 5 T cell receptor beta chains from the same sample are listed, as sequenced in a study of spatial heterogeneity in lung cancer. Using its own MiXCR run on the 5' RACE reads, TCRdb lists one record per CDR3 protein. The sample lists around 110,000 distinct CDR3 sequences; 12% were seen once. Regarding time point: blood at routine non-recurrence follow-up after resection. TCRs were sequenced from unsorted whole RNA of tumor, nontumor lung or PBMC. The source material was PBMCs, sampled at follow-up. The source of these receptors is a male donor with early-stage non-small cell lung cancer.

This chain connects TRBV7-2 to TRBJ2-4; 7 nucleotides agree with TRBD1. From germline, CDR1 is SGHTA and CDR2 FQGNSA. This CDR3 comprises 11 residues. J was trimmed by 11 bases and V by 3 bases; bases with no gene match: 1. In DNA, the CDR3 is TGTGCCAGCAGCTTGGGGACAGTTCAGTACTTC. Translating it yields CASSLGTVQYF.

The sample holds a few counts of this clonotype. The rearrangement links TRBV19 to TRBJ1-5; D uncertain. CDR1 is LNHDA, CDR2 SQIVND, per germline (reference sequence). The length of the CDR3 is 19 residues. Trimming cost V 0 bases and J 1 base, with 19 bases left between them. DNA of the CDR3: TGTGCCAGTAGTATAGACCCTAGCCTGACATACGACAGCAATCAGCCCCAGCATTTT. It is translated as CASSIDPSLTYDSNQPQHF. Full variable domain (rest looked up from reference TRBV19 and TRBJ1-5): DGGITQSPKYLFRKEGQNVTLSCEQNLNHDAMYWYRQDPGQGLRLIYYSQIVNDFQKGDIAEGYSVSREKKESFPLTVTSAQKNPTAFYLCASSIDPSLTYDSNQPQHFGDGTRLSIL.

This clonotype was seen repeatedly, ten times or more. The V gene is TRBV28, the J gene TRBJ2-2; D remains ambiguous. V lost 8 bases and J lost 0, with 4 bases in between. Looked up from germline, CDR1 is MDHEN and CDR2 is SYDVKM. CDR3 size: 12 residues. The CDR3 is CASAPNTGELFF. The CDR3 DNA is TGTGCCAGCGCCCCGAACACCGGGGAGCTGTTTTTT.

V usage is TRBV30 and J usage is TRBJ2-1; no definite D call. Germline V gene data show CDR1 as GTSNPN and CDR2 as SVGIG (reference sequence). V was shortened by 2 bases and J by 9 bases, with 8 bases between the two germline ends. CDR3 length: 11 residues. This CDR3 is CAWSRRPEQFF. Here the CDR3 DNA reads TGTGCCTGGAGTAGACGGCCTGAGCAGTTCTTC.

There are a few counts of this clonotype. The chain couples TRBV20-1 to TRBJ1-6, with D unclear. The V end was cut by 2 bases, the J end by 5 bases, with 10 bases between. This CDR3 region has 14 residues. Germline-derived CDR1 and CDR2 are DFQATT and SNEGSKA (reference sequence). The CDR3 DNA reads TGCAGTGCTAGAACGGGGTCGAATAATTCACCCCTCCACTTT. It translates to CSARTGSNNSPLHF.